The present T cell receptor beta chain was sequenced within a study of PD-1 blockade in classical Hodgkin lymphoma. Study outcomes and limitations: No one has yet defined what causes the repertoire differences, which may be disease activity or prior therapy. Initiation of nivolumab under 1 year after ASCT led to exclusion of patients. Diminished baseline TCR diversity has been reported in newly diagnosed patients relative to healthy donors. The baseline diversity of complete responders showed similarity to that of newly diagnosed patients.

This CDR3 spans 16 amino acids. Trimming cost V 2 bases and J 5 bases; bases outside gene matches: 8. From germline, CDR1 is ENHRY and CDR2 SYGVKD. Following autologous stem cell transplantation, relapse occurred in every patient, and exposure to brentuximab vedotin varied. On this clone: Antigen: not known.

Libraries were prepared by immunoSEQ multiplex PCR; TCRdb keeps only in-frame clonotypes and omits some of them. The sample lists approximately 65,000 clones, 70% to 90% seen once, with about an eighth in the top ten. This specimen was peripheral blood mononuclear cells (PBMCs), taken at baseline. The source of this sequence is a human donor with classical Hodgkin lymphoma. The chain links TRBV10-3 to TRBJ2-5, with TRBD1 identical over 10 bases. The CDR3 region is CAISEPKTGGGETQYF. The CDR3, as DNA: TGTGCCATCAGTGAGCCTAAGACAGGGGGCGGGGAGACCCAGTACTTC.